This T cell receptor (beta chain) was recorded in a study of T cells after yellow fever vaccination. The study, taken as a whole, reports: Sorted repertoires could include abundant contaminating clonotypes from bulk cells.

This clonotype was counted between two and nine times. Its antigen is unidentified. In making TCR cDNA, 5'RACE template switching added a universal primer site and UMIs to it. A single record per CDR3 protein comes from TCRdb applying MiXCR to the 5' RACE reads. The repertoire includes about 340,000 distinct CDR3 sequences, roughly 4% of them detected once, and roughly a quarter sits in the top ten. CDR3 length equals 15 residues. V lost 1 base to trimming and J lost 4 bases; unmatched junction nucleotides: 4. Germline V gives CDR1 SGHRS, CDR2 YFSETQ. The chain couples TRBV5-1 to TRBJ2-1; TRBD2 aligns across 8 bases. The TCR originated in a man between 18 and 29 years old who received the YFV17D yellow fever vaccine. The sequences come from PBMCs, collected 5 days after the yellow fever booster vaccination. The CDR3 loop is CASSLKRGIYNEQFF. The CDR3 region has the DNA TGCGCCAGCAGCTTGAAGCGGGGGATTTACAATGAGCAGTTCTTC. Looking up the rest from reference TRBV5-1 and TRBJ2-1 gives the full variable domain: KAGVTQTPRYLIKTRGQQVTLSCSPISGHRSVSWYQQTPGQGLQFLFEYFSETQRNKGNFPGRFSGRQFSNSRSEMNVSTLELGDSALYLCASSLKRGIYNEQFFGPGTRLTVL.